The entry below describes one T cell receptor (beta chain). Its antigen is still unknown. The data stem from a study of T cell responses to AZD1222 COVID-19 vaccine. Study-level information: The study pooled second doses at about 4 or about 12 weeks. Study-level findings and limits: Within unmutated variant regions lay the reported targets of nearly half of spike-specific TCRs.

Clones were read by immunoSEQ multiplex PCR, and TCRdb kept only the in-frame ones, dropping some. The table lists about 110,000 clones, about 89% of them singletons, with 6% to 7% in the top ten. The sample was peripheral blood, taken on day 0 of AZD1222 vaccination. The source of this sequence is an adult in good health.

For the CDR3, the DNA is TGTGCCAGCAGTGAACGGGCTAGCGGGAGAGGGGACGGGGAGCTGTTTTTT. Translating it yields CASSERASGRGDGELFF. This sequence joins TRBV2 and TRBJ2-2, with 10 bases identical to TRBD2. The CDR3 consists of 17 residues. Trimming cost V 2 bases and J 7 bases; bases outside gene matches: 10. Germline V gene lookup returns CDR1 SNHLY and CDR2 FYNNEI.